These 2 T cell receptor beta chains came from one sample sequenced in a study of blood T cell repertoires in COVID-19. TCRdb's table, derived via immunoSEQ multiplex PCR, lists solely in-frame clones and lacks some. The sample records approximately 330,000 clones, around 90% being singletons. The sample comprised peripheral blood. These receptors were taken from a man aged 30-40 years with COVID-19, enrolled during active disease.

This chain uses TRBV6-6 with TRBJ1-2; 7 bases are shared with TRBD1. Germline CDR1 MNHNY, CDR2 SVGAGI (reference sequence). Unmatched junction bases numbered 15, after V lost 8 bases and J lost 9 bases. The CDR3 has 14 amino acids. The CDR3 sequence: CASSRGQVQESYTF. The CDR3 DNA sequence: TGTGCCAGCTCTCGAGGACAGGTCCAGGAGAGCTACACCTTC.

This chain connects TRBV20-1 to TRBJ1-2; D gene uncertain. The length of the CDR3 is 11 residues. The V end was cut by 0 bases, the J end by 7 bases, with 6 bases between. The V gene's germline CDR1 is DFQATT and CDR2 SNEGSKA (reference sequence). CDR3 DNA: TGCAGTGCTAGAGATCTGTCTGGCTACACCTTC. This translates into CSARDLSGYTF.